These 13 T cell receptor beta chains came from one sample sequenced in a study of a mutant IDH1 vaccine in newly diagnosed glioma. Sequenced by immunoSEQ multiplex PCR; TCRdb stores in-frame clones only, minus some. In the table there are about 34,000 clones, more than 75% of which are singletons. Which antigens these TCRs recognize remains unknown. The time point is: week 47, end of study. Each dose delivered 300 ug of mutant IDH1 20-mer peptide subcutaneously with imiquimod. This sample comprised PBMCs, obtained from a glioma patient whose treatment included an IDH1 peptide vaccine. All receptors derive from a woman in her twenties or thirties with glioma.

The rearrangement uses TRBV5-4 and TRBJ1-2; TRBD1 might be the D (5 bases). Germline V lookup: CDR1 SGHNT, CDR2 YYREEE (reference sequence). This CDR3 spans 15 amino acids. The V and J ends lost 1 base and 4 bases respectively, with 14 bases between them. The CDR3 nucleotides read TGTGCCAGCAGCTTGTCCCAGGGAGGGCCCTATGGCTACACCTTC. It is translated as CASSLSQGGPYGYTF.

This chain uses TRBV4-1 with TRBJ2-2, with D perhaps being TRBD1 or TRBD2 (5 bases each). The CDR3 runs 15 residues. Trimming shortened V by 0 bases and J by 7 bases, and 12 bases separated the two germline ends. CDR1 MGHRA and CDR2 YSYEKL come from the germline V gene. The CDR3 sequence: CASSQEGTLGGELFF. In DNA, the CDR3 is TGCGCCAGCAGCCAAGAAGGGACCCTCGGCGGGGAGCTGTTTTTT.

The V call is TRBV11-1, the J call TRBJ1-1; D is unresolved. CDR3 length: 13 amino acids. Germline CDR1 and CDR2: SGHAT and FQDESV (reference sequence). V was clipped by 5 bases and J by 8 bases, with 15 bases between them. The CDR3 DNA sequence: TGTGCCAGCAGCGCCGGGCAGCCGGGCGAAGCTTTCTTT. This gives the protein CASSAGQPGEAFF.

V and J are TRBV6-5 and TRBJ1-1; possibly TRBD1 for D (6 bases). The V end lost 8 bases, the J end lost 0 bases, and 16 bases lay between the germline ends. Germline lookup yields CDR1 MNHEY and CDR2 SVGAGI. The CDR3 totals 15 residues. CDR3 DNA: TGTGCCAGCTCAAGCAGGGGCAAAGTGAACACTGAAGCTTTCTTT. Translating gives CASSSRGKVNTEAFF.

The rearrangement joins TRBV18 to TRBJ2-3; 12 nucleotides line up with TRBD2. This CDR3 spans 16 amino acids. Germline trimming cut 3 bases from V and 3 bases from J; bases unmatched to any gene: 4. Germline CDR1 and CDR2: KGHSH and LQKENI. CDR3 protein: CASSPRLAGATDTQYF. The CDR3 nucleotides are TGTGCCAGCTCACCGCGACTAGCGGGGGCGACAGATACGCAGTATTTT.

The chain has TRBV10-3 and TRBJ2-3, with D unresolved. The germline gives CDR1 ENHRY, CDR2 SYGVKD. The CDR3 is 12 amino acids. V lost 0 bases and J 6 bases, leaving 4 bases between the germline ends. DNA for the CDR3: TGTGCCATCAGTGAGTCGCGCGATACGCAGTATTTT. It is translated as CAISESRDTQYF.

The V and J genes are TRBV4-3 and TRBJ2-7; TRBD2 might be the D (5 bases). Germline CDR1 and CDR2: LGHNA and YSLEER. This CDR3 has 15 amino acids. The germline V and J ends were trimmed by 0 bases and 3 bases, with 12 bases remaining between them. CDR3 residues: CASSQEGSPSYEQYF. CDR3 bases: TGCGCCAGCAGCCAAGAAGGGAGTCCTAGCTACGAGCAGTACTTC.

The chain links TRBV4-3 to TRBJ1-3; D not certain. CDR1 and CDR2 from the germline V gene are LGHNA and YSLEER. V was pared by 4 bases and J by 2 bases, with 15 bases between. The CDR3 contains 16 residues. The CDR3 region is CASSLYPLGAGNTIYF. CDR3 in DNA: TGCGCCAGCAGCCTATACCCCTTAGGCGCTGGAAACACCATATATTTT.

CDR3 DNA: TGCAGCGTTGGGGATCAGCCCCAGCATTTT. It yields the protein CSVGDQPQHF. This chain uses TRBV29-1 with TRBJ1-5, with D hard to call. Germline CDR1 and CDR2: SQVTM and ANQGSEA. This CDR3 comprises 10 residues. Trimming took 4 bases from V and 5 from J, leaving 3 bases between them.

This chain uses TRBV6-1 with TRBJ2-2; tentatively, D is TRBD1 (6 bases). V lost 6 bases to trimming and J lost 6 bases, with 11 bases between them. This CDR3 spans 13 amino acids. The germline gives CDR1 MNHNS, CDR2 SASEGT. CDR3 DNA: TGTGCCAGCAGACCCCAGGGGTCCGGGGAGCTGTTTTTT. This translates into CASRPQGSGELFF.

The CDR3 bases are TGCGCCAGCAGCCTACGAACCCATTCACTGAACACTGAAGCTTTCTTT. Translating it yields CASSLRTHSLNTEAFF. This chain joins TRBV4-1 and TRBJ1-1; D unclear. The V gene's germline CDR1 is MGHRA and CDR2 YSYEKL. The V gene lost 4 bases and the J gene lost 0 bases, with 15 bases spanning the gap. CDR3 length: 16 amino acids.

The chain employs TRBV9 and TRBJ1-3; D gene ambiguous. Germline assignment: CDR1 SGDLS and CDR2 YYNGEE. The CDR3 has 15 amino acids. Trimming removed 0 bases from V and 3 bases from J, with 10 bases in between. The CDR3 DNA reads as TGTGCCAGCAGCGTAGAGGGAGGGTATGGAAACACCATATATTTT. This sequence encodes CASSVEGGYGNTIYF.

The V and J genes are TRBV7-2 and TRBJ2-3, with 8 nucleotides matching TRBD2. Trimming removed 1 base from V and 6 bases from J; junction bases left unmatched: 3. Germline CDR1 is SGHTA and CDR2 is FQGNSA. The CDR3 has 14 residues. CDR3 sequence (DNA): TGTGCCAGCAGCTTAGACGGCGGGGGGGATACGCAGTATTTT. It encodes CASSLDGGGDTQYF.